Below, one T cell receptor (beta chain) is given with its context. Its antigen is undetermined. V lost 0 bases to trimming and J lost 10 bases, with 19 bases between them. The CDR3 contains 15 residues. Germline V CDR1 and CDR2: SQVTM, ANQGSEA. The entry originates in a study of CD8 T cells in ankylosing spondylitis. Whole-study findings and limits: Disease-linked clones bore a CD8+ phenotype and were relatively rare in peripheral blood. Roughly eight highly homologous variants formed a TCR beta motif that appeared characteristic of ankylosing spondylitis blood. The study looked at matched synovial fluid samples from ankylosing spondylitis patients. Disease-linked clones were reported to be significantly enriched there.

Libraries for TCR beta were made by quantitative 5'-RACE with molecular barcodes. TCRdb redid the calling of the 5' RACE reads with MiXCR, one entry per CDR3 protein. This sample has about 340,000 distinct CDR3 sequences, with 20% found just once. The TCR sequence derives from a male donor with ankylosing spondylitis or in good health (not recorded which). The rearrangement joins TRBV29-1 to TRBJ2-1; D may be TRBD2 (6 bases). The sequenced sample was blood, either unsorted or a sorted T cell fraction (not recorded which). CDR3: CSVEDLLSERAEQFF. The CDR3 bases are TGCAGCGTTGAAGATCTGCTCAGTGAGCGGGCCGAGCAGTTCTTC.